This TCR beta chain was recovered during a study of T cells in Graves' hyperthyroidism and ophthalmopathy. The hyperthyroidism patients had all been newly diagnosed, and their disease duration was under 2 months. Their ages ranged from 18 to 65 years. Clinical symptoms, serum thyroxine and TRAb, thyroid ultrasound and orbital computed tomography were used for the diagnoses. This clonotype was seen many times. Authors of the study amplified TCR beta CDR3 regions from RNA transcripts. When the TCR CDR3 underwent first-round RT-PCR, the HTBI primer set was used. From the multiplex PCR reads, TCRdb called clonotypes with MiXCR, one entry per CDR3 protein. The table lists 730,000 or so distinct CDR3 sequences, roughly a sixth of them singletons. The CDR3 consists of 16 residues. After removal of 5 bases from V and 4 bases from J, the junction contained 13 bases not matched to a gene. Per the germline V gene, CDR1 is MNHEY and CDR2 is SMNVEV (reference sequence).

The chain uses TRBV27 and TRBJ1-2; TRBD1 matches 7 bases. This receptor was taken from a woman between 50 and 59 years old with Graves' hyperthyroidism that later progressed to Graves' ophthalmopathy. The sample was blood. Written as DNA, the CDR3 is TGTGCCAGCAGTCGGGGGAGGGGGCGACCGTCCTATGGCTACACCTTC. It yields the protein CASSRGRGRPSYGYTF.